This T cell receptor beta chain was retrieved from a study of Graves' ophthalmopathy and Graves' hyperthyroidism. Study results and limitations: Ophthalmopathy and stable hyperthyroidism were discriminated by a 13-signature model, with roughly 86% sensitivity and about 76% specificity.

V was pared by 1 base and J by 0 bases, with 13 bases between. This CDR3 spans 16 amino acids. The germline CDR1 and CDR2 sequences are SGHAT and FQNNGV. Orbital computed tomography, thyroid ultrasound, TRAb, serum thyroxine and clinical symptoms formed the basis of diagnosis. Amplification of the TCR beta CDR3 regions used RNA transcripts (as template). First-round RT-PCR used HTBI primers; second-round multiplex PCR followed. MiXCR was run by TCRdb on the multiplex PCR reads, yielding one entry per CDR3 protein. Among around 670,000 distinct CDR3 sequences listed, 40% were seen once. As regards this clonotype: The antigen is unknown.

This chain connects TRBV11-2 to TRBJ2-7; D unresolved. The source material was peripheral blood. The TCR was taken from an adult man with Graves' ophthalmopathy. This chain's CDR3 is CASSLGESGSSYEQYF. CDR3 coding DNA: TGTGCCAGCAGCTTAGGTGAATCGGGTAGCTCCTACGAGCAGTACTTC.